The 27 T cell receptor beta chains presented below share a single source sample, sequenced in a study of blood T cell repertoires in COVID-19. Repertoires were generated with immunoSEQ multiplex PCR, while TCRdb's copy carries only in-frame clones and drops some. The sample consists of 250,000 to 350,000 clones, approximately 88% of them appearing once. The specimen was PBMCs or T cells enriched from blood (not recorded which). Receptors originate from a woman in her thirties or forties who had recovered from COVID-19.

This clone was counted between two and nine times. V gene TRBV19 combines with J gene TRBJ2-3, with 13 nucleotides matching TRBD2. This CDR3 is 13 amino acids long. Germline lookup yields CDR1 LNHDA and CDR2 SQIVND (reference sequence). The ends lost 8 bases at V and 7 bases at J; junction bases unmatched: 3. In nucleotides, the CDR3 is TGTGCCAGTCGGACTAGCGGGAGTAATACGCAGTATTTT. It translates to CASRTSGSNTQYF.

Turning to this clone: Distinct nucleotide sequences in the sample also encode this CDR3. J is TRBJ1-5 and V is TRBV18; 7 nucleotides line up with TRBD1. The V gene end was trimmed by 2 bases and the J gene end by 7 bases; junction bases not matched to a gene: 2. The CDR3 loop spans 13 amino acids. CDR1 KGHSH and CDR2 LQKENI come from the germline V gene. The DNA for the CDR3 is TGTGCCAGCTCACCAGGACAGGACCAGCCCCAGCATTTT. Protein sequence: CASSPGQDQPQHF.

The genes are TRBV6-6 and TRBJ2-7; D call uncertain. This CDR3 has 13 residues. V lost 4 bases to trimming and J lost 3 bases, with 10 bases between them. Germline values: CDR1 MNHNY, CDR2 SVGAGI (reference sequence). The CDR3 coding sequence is TGTGCCAGCAGTTTGGAGAGACTCTACGAGCAGTACTTC. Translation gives CASSLERLYEQYF.

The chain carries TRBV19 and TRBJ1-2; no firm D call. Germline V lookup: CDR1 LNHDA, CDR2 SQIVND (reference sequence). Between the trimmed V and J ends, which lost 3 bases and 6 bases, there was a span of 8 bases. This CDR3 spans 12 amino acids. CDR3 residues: CASSMAGNGYTF. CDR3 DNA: TGTGCCAGTAGTATGGCGGGCAATGGCTACACCTTC. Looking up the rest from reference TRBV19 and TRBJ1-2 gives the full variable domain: DGGITQSPKYLFRKEGQNVTLSCEQNLNHDAMYWYRQDPGQGLRLIYYSQIVNDFQKGDIAEGYSVSREKKESFPLTVTSAQKNPTAFYLCASSMAGNGYTFGSGTRLTVV.

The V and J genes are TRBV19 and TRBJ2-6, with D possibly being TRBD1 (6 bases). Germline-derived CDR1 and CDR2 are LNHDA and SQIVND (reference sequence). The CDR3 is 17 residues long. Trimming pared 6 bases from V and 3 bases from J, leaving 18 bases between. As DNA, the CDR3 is TGTGCCAGTAGAGTTGGGGGCTCCTCCTTTGGGGCCAACGTCCTGACTTTC. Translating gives CASRVGGSSFGANVLTF.

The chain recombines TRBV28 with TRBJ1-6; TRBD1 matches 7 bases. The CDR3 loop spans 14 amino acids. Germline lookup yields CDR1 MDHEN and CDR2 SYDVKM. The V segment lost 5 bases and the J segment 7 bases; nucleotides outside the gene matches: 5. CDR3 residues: CASSPPGQNSPLHF. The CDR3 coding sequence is TGTGCCAGCAGTCCGCCGGGACAGAATTCACCCCTCCACTTT.

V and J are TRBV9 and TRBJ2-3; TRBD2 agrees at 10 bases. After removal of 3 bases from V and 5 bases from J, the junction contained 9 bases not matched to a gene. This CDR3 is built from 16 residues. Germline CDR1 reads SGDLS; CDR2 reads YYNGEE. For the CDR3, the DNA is TGTGCCAGCAGCGGGGCCCTAGCGGGAGACCGAGATACGCAGTATTTT. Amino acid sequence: CASSGALAGDRDTQYF.

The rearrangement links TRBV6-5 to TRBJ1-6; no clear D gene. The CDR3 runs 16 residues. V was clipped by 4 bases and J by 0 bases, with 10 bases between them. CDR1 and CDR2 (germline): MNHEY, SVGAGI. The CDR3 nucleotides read TGTGCCAGCAGTTCGAGTCTGAGCTCCTATAATTCACCCCTCCACTTT. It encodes CASSSSLSSYNSPLHF.

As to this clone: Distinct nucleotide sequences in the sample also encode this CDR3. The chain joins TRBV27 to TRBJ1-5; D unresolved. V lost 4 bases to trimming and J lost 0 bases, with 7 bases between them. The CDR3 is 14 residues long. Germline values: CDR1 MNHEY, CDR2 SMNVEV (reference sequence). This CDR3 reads CASSSGYSNQPQHF. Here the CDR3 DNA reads TGTGCCAGCAGTTCAGGTTATAGCAATCAGCCCCAGCATTTT.

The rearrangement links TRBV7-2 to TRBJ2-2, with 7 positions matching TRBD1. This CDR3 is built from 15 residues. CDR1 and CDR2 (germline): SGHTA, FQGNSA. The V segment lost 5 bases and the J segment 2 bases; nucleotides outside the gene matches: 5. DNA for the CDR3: TGTGCCAGCAGCCAAAGGACAGGCAACACCGGGGAGCTGTTTTTT. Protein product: CASSQRTGNTGELFF. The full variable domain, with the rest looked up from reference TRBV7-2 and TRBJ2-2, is GAGVSQSPSNKVTEKGKDVELRCDPISGHTALYWYRQSLGQGLEFLIYFQGNSAPDKSGLPSDRFSAERTGGSVSTLTIQRTQQEDSAVYLCASSQRTGNTGELFFGEGSRLTVL.

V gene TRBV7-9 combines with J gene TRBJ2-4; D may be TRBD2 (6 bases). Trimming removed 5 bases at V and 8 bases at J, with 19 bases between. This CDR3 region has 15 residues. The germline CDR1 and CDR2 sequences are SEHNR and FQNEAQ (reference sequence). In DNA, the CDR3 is TGTGCCAGCAGCGCCGGCGGGGTGACGGCGGACATTCAGTACTTC. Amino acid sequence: CASSAGGVTADIQYF.

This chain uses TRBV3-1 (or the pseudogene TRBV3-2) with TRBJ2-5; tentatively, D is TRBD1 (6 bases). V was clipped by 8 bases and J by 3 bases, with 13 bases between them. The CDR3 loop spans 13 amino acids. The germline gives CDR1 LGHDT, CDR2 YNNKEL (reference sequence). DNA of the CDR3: TGTGCCAGCGGTGTTGGGGGCAAAGAGACCCAGTACTTC. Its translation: CASGVGGKETQYF.

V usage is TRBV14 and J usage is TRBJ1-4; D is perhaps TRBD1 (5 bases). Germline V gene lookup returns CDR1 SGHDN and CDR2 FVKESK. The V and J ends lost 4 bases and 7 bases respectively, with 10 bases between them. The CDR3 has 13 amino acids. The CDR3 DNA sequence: TGTGCCAGCAGCCGGACATTAGGTGAAAAACTGTTTTTT. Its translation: CASSRTLGEKLFF.

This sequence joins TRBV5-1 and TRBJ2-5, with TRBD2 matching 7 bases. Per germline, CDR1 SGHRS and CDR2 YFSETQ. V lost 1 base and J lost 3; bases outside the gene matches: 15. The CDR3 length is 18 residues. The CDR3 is CASSLNTRGAGTKETQYF. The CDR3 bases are TGCGCCAGCAGCTTGAACACCCGCGGCGCAGGGACTAAAGAGACCCAGTACTTC.

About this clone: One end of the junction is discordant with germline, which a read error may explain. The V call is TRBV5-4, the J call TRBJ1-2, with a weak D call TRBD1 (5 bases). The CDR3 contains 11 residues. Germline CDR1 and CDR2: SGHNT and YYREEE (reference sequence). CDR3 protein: CASSLIEDKAF. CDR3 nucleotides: TGTGCCAGCAGCTTGATCGAGGACAAGGCCTTC.

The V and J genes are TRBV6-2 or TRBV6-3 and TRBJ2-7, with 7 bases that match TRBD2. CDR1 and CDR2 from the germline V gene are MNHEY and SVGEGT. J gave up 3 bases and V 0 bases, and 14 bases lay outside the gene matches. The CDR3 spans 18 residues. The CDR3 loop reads CASSYSASRGEAIYEQYF. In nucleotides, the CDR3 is TGTGCCAGCAGTTACTCGGCTAGCCGGGGGGAAGCTATCTACGAGCAGTACTTC.

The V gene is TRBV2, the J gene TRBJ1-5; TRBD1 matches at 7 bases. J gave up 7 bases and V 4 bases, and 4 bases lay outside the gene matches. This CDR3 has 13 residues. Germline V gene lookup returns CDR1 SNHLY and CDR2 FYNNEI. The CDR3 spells CASSGTGGQPQHF. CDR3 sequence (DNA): TGTGCCAGCAGTGGGACAGGAGGACAGCCCCAGCATTTT. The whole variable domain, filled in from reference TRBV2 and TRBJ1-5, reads EPEVTQTPSHQVTQMGQEVILRCVPISNHLYFYWYRQILGQKVEFLVSFYNNEISEKSEIFDDQFSVERPDGSNFTLKIRSTKLEDSAMYFCASSGTGGQPQHFGDGTRLSIL.

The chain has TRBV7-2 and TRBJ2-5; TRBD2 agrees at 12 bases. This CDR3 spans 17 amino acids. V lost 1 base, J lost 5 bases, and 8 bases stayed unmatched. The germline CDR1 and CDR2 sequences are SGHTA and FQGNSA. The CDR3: CASSLGGLAGGLETQYF. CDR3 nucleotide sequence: TGTGCCAGCAGCTTAGGGGGGCTAGCGGGAGGGCTCGAGACCCAGTACTTC.

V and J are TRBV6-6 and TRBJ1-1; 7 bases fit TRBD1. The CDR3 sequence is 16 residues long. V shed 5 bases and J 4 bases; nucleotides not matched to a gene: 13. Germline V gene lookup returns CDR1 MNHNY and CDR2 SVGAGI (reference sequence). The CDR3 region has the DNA TGTGCCAGCAGTCCGCCGACCCACAGGGGCGGCACTGAAGCTTTCTTT. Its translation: CASSPPTHRGGTEAFF.

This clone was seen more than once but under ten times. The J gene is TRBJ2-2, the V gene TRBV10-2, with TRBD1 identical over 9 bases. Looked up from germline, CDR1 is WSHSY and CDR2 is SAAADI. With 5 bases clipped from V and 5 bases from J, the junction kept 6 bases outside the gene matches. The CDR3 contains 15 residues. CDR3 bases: TGCGCCAGCAGTAGCGGGACAGGGAGGACCGGGGAGCTGTTTTTT. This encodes CASSSGTGRTGELFF.

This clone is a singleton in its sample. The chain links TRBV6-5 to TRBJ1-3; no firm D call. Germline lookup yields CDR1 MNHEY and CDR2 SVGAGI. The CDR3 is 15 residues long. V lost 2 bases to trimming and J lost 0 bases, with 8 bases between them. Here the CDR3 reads CASSYRGGSGNTIYF. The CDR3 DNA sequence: TGTGCCAGCAGTTACCGCGGAGGCTCTGGAAACACCATATATTTT.

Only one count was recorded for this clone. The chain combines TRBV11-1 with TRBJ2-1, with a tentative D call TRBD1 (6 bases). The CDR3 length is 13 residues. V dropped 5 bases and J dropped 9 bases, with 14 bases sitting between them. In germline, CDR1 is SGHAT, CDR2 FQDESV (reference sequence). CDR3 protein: CASSIRGPSEQFF. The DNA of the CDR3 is TGTGCCAGCAGCATCAGGGGCCCTAGTGAGCAGTTCTTC. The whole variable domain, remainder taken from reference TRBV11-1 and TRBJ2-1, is EAEVAQSPRYKITEKSQAVAFWCDPISGHATLYWYRQILGQGPELLVQFQDESVVDDSQLPKDRFSAERLKGVDSTLKIQPAELGDSAMYLCASSIRGPSEQFFGPGTRLTVL.

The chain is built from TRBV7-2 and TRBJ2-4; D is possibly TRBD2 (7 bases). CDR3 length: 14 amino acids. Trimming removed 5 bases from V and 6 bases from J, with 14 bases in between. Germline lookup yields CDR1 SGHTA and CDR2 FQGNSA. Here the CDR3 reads CASSQRGAGNIQYF. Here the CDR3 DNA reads TGTGCCAGCAGCCAACGGGGGGCGGGAAACATTCAGTACTTC.

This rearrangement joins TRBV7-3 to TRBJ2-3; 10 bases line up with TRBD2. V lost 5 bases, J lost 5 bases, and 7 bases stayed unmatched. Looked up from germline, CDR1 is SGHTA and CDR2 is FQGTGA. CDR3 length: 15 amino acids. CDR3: CASSPAGGPGDTQYF. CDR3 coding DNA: TGTGCCAGCAGCCCAGCGGGAGGGCCAGGAGATACGCAGTATTTT.

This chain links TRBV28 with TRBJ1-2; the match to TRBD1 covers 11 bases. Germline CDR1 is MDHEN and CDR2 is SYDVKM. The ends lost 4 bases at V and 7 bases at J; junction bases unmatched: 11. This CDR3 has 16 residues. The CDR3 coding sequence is TGTGCCAGCAGTTCTACCCACGGACAGGGGGCGCTTGGCTACACCTTC. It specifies CASSSTHGQGALGYTF.

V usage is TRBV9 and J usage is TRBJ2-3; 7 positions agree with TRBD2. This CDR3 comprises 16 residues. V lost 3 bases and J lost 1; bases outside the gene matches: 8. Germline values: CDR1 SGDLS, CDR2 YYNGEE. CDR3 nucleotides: TGTGCCAGCAGCGGCAGCGGCGGGAGAGGCACAGATACGCAGTATTTT. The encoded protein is CASSGSGGRGTDTQYF.

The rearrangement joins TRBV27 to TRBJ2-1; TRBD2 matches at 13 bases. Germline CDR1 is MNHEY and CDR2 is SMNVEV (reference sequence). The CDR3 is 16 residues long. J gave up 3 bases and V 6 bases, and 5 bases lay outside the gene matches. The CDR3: CASRRTSGSIYNEQFF. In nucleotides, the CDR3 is TGTGCCAGCAGGCGGACTAGCGGGAGTATCTACAATGAGCAGTTCTTC.